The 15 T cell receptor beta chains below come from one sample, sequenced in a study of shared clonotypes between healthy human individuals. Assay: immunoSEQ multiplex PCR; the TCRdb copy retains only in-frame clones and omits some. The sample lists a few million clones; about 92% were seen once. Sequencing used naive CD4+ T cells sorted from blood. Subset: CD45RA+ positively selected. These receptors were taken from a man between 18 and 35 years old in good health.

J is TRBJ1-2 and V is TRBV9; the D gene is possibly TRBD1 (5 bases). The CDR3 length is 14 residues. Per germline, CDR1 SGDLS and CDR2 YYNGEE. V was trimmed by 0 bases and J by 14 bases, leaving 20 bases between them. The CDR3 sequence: CASSVDLSGHRSTF. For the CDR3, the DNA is TGTGCCAGCAGCGTAGACCTTTCAGGGCACAGGAGTACCTTC.

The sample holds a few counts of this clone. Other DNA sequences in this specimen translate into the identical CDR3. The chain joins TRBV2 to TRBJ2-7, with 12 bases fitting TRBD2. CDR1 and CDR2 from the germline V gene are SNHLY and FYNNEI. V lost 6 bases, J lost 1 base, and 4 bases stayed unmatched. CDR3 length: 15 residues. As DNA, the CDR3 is TGTGCCAGCAGGCGAACTAGCGGGGGGTCCTACGAGCAGTACTTC. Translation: CASRRTSGGSYEQYF.

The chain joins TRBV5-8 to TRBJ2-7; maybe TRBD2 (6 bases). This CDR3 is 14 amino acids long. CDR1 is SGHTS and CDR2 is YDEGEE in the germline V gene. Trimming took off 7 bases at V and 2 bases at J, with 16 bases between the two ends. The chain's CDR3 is CASVWFSGPYEQYF. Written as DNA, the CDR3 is TGTGCCAGCGTTTGGTTTAGCGGTCCCTACGAGCAGTACTTC.

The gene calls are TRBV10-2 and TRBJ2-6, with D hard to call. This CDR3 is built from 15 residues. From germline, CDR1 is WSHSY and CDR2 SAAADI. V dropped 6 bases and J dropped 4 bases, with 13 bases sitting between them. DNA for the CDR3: TGCGCCAGCAGCTTGCCCGCACCCGGGGCCAACGTCCTGACTTTC. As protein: CASSLPAPGANVLTF.

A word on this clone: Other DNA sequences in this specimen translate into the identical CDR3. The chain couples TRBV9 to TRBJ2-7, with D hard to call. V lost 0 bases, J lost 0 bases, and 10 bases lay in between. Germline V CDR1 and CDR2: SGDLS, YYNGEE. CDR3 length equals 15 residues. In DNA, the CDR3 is TGTGCCAGCAGCGTAGATGGCGTAACCTCCTACGAGCAGTACTTC. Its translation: CASSVDGVTSYEQYF.

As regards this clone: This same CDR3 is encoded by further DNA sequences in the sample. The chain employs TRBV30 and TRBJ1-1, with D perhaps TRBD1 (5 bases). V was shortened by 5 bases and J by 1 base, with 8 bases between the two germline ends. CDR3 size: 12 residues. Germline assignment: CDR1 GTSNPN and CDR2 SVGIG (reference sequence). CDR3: CAWGQKNTEAFF. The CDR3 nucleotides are TGTGCCTGGGGACAAAAGAACACTGAAGCTTTCTTT. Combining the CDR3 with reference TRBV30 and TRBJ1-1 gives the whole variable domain SQTIHQWPATLVQPVGSPLSLECTVEGTSNPNLYWYRQAAGRGLQLLFYSVGIGQISSEVPQNLSASRPQDRQFILSSKKLLLSDSGFYLCAWGQKNTEAFFGQGTRLTVV.

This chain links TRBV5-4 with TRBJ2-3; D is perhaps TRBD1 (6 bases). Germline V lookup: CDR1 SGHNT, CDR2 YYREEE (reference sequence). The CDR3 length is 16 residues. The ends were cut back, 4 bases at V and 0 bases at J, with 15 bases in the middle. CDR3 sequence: CASSHARDTSTDTQYF. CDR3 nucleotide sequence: TGTGCCAGCAGCCACGCCCGGGACACAAGCACAGATACGCAGTATTTT.

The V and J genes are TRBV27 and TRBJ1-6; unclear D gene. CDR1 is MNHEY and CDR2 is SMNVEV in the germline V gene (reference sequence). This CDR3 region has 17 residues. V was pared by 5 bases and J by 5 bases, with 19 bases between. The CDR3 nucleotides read TGTGCCAGCAGTCCAGTGTATGGAGGATCAAATAATTCACCCCTCCACTTT. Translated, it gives CASSPVYGGSNNSPLHF.

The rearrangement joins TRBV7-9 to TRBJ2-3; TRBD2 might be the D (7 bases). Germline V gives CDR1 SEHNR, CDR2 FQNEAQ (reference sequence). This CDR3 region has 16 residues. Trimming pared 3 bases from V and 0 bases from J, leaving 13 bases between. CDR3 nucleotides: TGTGCCAGCAGCTTGCGGGGGCGCGGAAGCACAGATACGCAGTATTTT. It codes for CASSLRGRGSTDTQYF. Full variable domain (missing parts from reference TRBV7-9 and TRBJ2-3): DTGVSQNPRHKITKRGQNVTFRCDPISEHNRLYWYRQTLGQGPEFLTYFQNEAQLEKSRLLSDRFSAERPKGSFSTLEIQRTEQGDSAMYLCASSLRGRGSTDTQYFGPGTRLTVL.

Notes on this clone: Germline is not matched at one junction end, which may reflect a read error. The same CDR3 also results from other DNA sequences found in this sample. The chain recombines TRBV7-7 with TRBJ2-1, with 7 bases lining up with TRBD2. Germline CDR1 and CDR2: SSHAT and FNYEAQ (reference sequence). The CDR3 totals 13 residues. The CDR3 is CASSLDRGDEQFF. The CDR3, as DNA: TGTGCTAGCAGCTTAGATCGGGGGGATGAGCAGTTCTTC.

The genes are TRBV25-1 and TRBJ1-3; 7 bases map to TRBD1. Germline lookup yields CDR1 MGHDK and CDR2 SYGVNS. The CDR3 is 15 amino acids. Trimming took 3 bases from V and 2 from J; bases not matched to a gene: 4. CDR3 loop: CASSDPTGAGNTIYF. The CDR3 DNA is TGTGCCAGCAGTGACCCCACAGGGGCTGGAAACACCATATATTTT.

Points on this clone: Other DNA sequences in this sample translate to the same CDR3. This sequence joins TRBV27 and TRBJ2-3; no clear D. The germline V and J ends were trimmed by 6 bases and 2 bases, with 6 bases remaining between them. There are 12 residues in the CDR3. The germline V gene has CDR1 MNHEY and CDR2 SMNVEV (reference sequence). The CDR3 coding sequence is TGTGCCAGCAGCCCCAACACAGATACGCAGTATTTT. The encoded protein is CASSPNTDTQYF.

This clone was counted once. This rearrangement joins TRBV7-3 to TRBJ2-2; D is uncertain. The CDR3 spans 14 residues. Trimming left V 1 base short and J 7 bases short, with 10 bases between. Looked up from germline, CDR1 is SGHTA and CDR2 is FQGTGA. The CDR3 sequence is CASSLNSMGGELFF. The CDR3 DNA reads TGTGCCAGCAGCTTAAACAGTATGGGCGGGGAGCTGTTTTTT.

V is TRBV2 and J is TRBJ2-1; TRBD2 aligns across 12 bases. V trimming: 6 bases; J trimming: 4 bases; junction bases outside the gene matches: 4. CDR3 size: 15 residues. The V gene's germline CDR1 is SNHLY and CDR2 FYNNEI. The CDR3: CASSATSGGYNEQFF. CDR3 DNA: TGTGCCAGCAGCGCTACTAGCGGGGGGTACAATGAGCAGTTCTTC.

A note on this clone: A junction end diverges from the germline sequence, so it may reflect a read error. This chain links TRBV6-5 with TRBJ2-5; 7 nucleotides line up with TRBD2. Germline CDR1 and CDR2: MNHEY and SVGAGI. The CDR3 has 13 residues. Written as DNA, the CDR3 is TGTGCCAGCAGTTACGTCCCAGCGGGGCTTACGAACTTC. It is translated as CASSYVPAGLTNF.